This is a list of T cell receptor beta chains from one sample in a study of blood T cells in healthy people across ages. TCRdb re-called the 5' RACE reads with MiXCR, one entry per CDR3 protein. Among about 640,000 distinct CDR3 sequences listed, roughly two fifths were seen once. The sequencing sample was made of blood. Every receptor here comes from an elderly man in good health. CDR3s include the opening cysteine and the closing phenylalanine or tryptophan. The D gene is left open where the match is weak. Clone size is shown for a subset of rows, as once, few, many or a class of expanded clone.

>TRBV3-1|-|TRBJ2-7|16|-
CASSRPGGGGSYEQYF
TGTGCCAGCAGCCGTCCGGGGGGCGGGGGATCCTACGAGCAGTACTTC
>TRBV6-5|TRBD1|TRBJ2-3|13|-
CASSYGQGSTQYF
TGTGCCAGCAGTTATGGACAGGGGTCTACGCAGTATTTT
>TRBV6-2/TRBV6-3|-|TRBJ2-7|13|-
CASRTDSFYEQYF
TGTGCCAGCAGAACCGACAGTTTCTACGAGCAGTACTTC
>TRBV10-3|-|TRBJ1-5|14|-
CAISAGGGNQPQHF
TGTGCCATCTCGGCGGGGGGAGGCAATCAGCCCCAGCATTTT
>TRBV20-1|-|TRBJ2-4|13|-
CSASSLGGRIQYF
TGCAGTGCTAGTTCACTAGGGGGGCGCATTCAGTACTTC
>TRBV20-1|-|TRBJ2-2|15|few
CSARPRRGTAGELFF
TGCAGTGCTAGACCCCGGCGGGGTACGGCCGGGGAGCTGTTTTTT
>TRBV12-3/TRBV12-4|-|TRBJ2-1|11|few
CASSQGWEQFF
TGTGCCAGCAGTCAGGGGTGGGAGCAGTTCTTC
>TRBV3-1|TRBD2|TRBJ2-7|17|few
CASSQGLAGGRSAEQYF
TGTGCCAGCAGCCAAGGACTAGCGGGAGGGCGTTCGGCCGAGCAGTACTTC
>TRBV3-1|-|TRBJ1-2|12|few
CASSQDVYGYTF
TGTGCCAGCAGCCAAGATGTATACGGCTACACCTTC
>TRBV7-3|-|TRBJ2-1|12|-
CASSLGQDEQFF
TGTGCCAGCAGCCTGGGACAAGATGAGCAGTTCTTC
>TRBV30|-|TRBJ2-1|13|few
CAWSVLGYNEQFF
TGTGCCTGGAGTGTACTAGGGTACAATGAGCAGTTCTTC
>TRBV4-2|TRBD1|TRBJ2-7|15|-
CASSQEGTGLVEQYF
TGTGCCAGCAGCCAAGAGGGGACAGGGTTGGTCGAGCAGTACTTC
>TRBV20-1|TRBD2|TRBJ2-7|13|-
CSARELAGREQYF
TGCAGTGCTAGAGAACTAGCGGGACGCGAGCAGTACTTC
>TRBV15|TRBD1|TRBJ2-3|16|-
CATSRRHRGLGDTQYF
TGTGCCACCAGCCGAAGGCATAGGGGGCTCGGAGATACGCAGTATTTT
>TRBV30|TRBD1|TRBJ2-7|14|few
CAWSRGTVTYEQYF
TGTGCCTGGAGTAGGGGGACAGTCACCTACGAGCAGTACTTC
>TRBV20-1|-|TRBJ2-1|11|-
CSATPGTQQFF
TGCAGTGCCACACCTGGAACACAGCAGTTCTTC
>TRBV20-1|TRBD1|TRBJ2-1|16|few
CSGRTGGFSSYNEQFF
TGCAGTGGAAGGACAGGGGGTTTTAGCTCCTACAATGAGCAGTTCTTC
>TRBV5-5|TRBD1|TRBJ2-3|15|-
CASSSGGFDTDTQYF
TGTGCCAGCAGCTCAGGGGGCTTCGACACAGATACGCAGTATTTT
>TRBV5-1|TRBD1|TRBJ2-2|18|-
CASSFPISGQGNTGELFF
TGCGCCAGCAGCTTCCCCATCTCGGGACAGGGGAACACCGGGGAGCTGTTTTTT
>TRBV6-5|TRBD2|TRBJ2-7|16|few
CASSRRGGPITYEQYF
TGTGCCAGCAGTCGACGGGGGGGGCCTATAACCTACGAGCAGTACTTC
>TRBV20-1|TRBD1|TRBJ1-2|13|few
CSATPGTGDGYTF
TGCAGTGCTACCCCCGGGACAGGGGACGGCTACACCTTC
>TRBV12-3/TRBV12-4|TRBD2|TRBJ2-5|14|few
CASTPSGGRETQYF
TGTGCCAGCACCCCTAGCGGGGGAAGAGAGACCCAGTACTTC
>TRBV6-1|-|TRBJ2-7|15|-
CASSEGGTATYEQYF
TGTGCCAGCAGTGAAGGCGGGACGGCTACCTACGAGCAGTACTTC
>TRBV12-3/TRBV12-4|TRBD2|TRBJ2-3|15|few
CASSFTSGNTDTQYF
TGTGCCAGCAGTTTTACTAGCGGTAACACAGATACGCAGTATTTT
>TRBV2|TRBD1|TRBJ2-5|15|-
CASRDMGTVQETQYF
TGTGCCAGCAGGGATATGGGGACAGTCCAAGAGACCCAGTACTTC
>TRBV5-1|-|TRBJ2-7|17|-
CASSLGTGTASSYEQYF
TGCGCCAGCAGCTTGGGCACCGGGACTGCAAGCTCCTACGAGCAGTACTTC
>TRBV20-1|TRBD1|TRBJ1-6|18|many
CSARDPGTGARGNSPLHF
TGCAGTGCTAGAGATCCCGGGACAGGGGCTCGGGGGAATTCACCCCTCCACTTT
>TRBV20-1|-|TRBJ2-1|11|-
CSTQGYNEQFF
TGCAGTACCCAGGGGTACAATGAGCAGTTCTTC
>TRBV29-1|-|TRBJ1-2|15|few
CSADGSSLSNYGYTF
TGCAGCGCGGACGGATCCTCCCTCTCTAACTATGGCTACACCTTC